The TCR beta chain under discussion was sequenced for a study of cytomegalovirus exposure and HLA in healthy donors (dated by TCRdb to the late 2010s). For the wider study: An earlier analysis of some 500 of the donors reported 250 to 300 Gb of sequence data and some 100 million unique TCR beta sequences from some 180 million T cells. An early release that covered roughly 600 HLA-typed donors contained around 300 gigabases of sequencing data and 70 million to 100 million unique TCR sequences. The genetic ancestry cluster associated with self-reported Caucasian donors included about four fifths of the roughly 380 genotyped donors. The study aimed to test whether cataloging public T cell receptors could reveal signatures of past pathogen exposure. The T cell repertoires of 550 to 850 subjects were profiled by immunosequencing and related to cytomegalovirus serostatus. Along with the approximately 700-subject first cohort, a separate validation cohort of over a hundred different subjects was used. To predict cytomegalovirus infection status, the study combined high-throughput TCR immunosequencing, statistical association of individual TCRs with disease status, and machine learning. In a later analysis, previously published TCR beta repertoires from about 640 donors were re-analyzed and high-resolution HLA genotyping was added so that TCR occurrence patterns could be studied. Rather than using new phenotypic data, the later analysis identified candidate immune exposures from TCR beta sequences and from how often those sequences occurred across donors. In an earlier analysis of 500 to 650 of the donors, high-throughput TCR beta sequencing was used to judge whether each TCR beta V gene segment behaved as functional or pseudogenic. Alongside the repertoire data, information on donor age, sex, ethnicity and CMV serostatus was compiled. A later genetic analysis used genome-wide SNP genotypes for 398 of the 666 donors, treating that subset as a discovery cohort. All discovery cohort repertoires had been generated on a single sequencing platform. HLA typing included class I and class II loci at four-digit resolution. Typing coverage differed by locus: A, B, C, DRB1 and DQB1 were typed in roughly 620-640 donors, DQA1 in about 560, DPA1 in approximately 600, and DPB1 in about 450. Four or five DR-DQ haplotypes were handled as single units for association and clustering because linkage in the cohort was strong. Across about 370 genotyped donors of the cohort, an average of approximately 240,000 unique TCR beta nucleotide sequences per donor were sequenced, and approximately 17% of those sequences were non-productive. The study at large found these results: A further reported finding was that TCR beta sequences accurately predicted the HLA-A and HLA-B alleles for most subjects in the first cohort. In a later analysis, HLA-associated TCR beta chains were found to be more clonally expanded and to have lower generation probabilities than equally common non-associated chains. A later genetic analysis reported fewer N-insertions in productive TCRs among donors in an Asian-associated ancestry cluster than the roughly 700-donor mean. A later genetic analysis associated a missense DCLRE1C variant with V-gene and J-gene trimming of TCR beta chains, and an independent cohort replicated the association. An earlier analysis of some 560 of the donors showed that most TCR beta V segments appeared in productive rearrangements either about 87% or about 30% of the time, which broadly matched IMGT annotations. Linkage disequilibrium might explain the correlated functional status among segregating V segments, but an unknown experimental factor could not be ruled out. While some public TCRs were present in many individuals, most TCR sequences turned up only very rarely across donors. Because some donors lacked HLA typing at each locus, the association tests relied only on the typed subset. The presence/absence analyses assumed that sequencing depth was roughly uniform across donors, and that assumption may not be true. In a later analysis, TCR association rates were found to vary across HLA loci, with the most associated TCRs seen for DRB1 alleles and the fewest for HLA-C alleles. The classifier was reported to diagnose cytomegalovirus status with high specificity and sensitivity in both the original cohort and the validation cohort. Because counts were too low, 15 to 20 rarely observed V segments, including chromosome 9 orphons, were excluded from the earlier analysis of several hundred of the donors. In vitro tests confirmed that three of the cytomegalovirus-associated TCR beta chains recognize cytomegalovirus antigens. When HLA alleles, especially DR and DQ, strongly co-occurred, attributing TCR associations to individual alleles was difficult. According to a later analysis, most CMV-associated TCR beta chains appeared to be HLA-restricted, and the HLA associations seemed to be driven largely by CMV exposure. The sequencing pipeline was judged likely to have produced a cluster of highly shared sequence variants as a technical artifact. The only immune exposure information available for the cohort was CMV serostatus. Only TCR beta chains were sequenced in this cohort, and the absence of alpha or paired-chain data limited detectable features. The authors suggested that the approach could potentially be extended to other disease states and immunological phenotypes. Several of the top co-occurrence clusters appeared to be linked to parvovirus B19, influenza, CMV and Epstein-Barr virus, according to a later analysis. In a later analysis, about 17,000 TCR beta sequences were associated with specific HLA alleles at a false discovery rate of 0.05. A total of about 180 TCR beta chains were listed by the study as associated with cytomegalovirus.

Note on this clone: Its antigen is not yet known. Within one base of it there is no much larger clone, and no base qualities were kept.

The receptor library was made with the immunoSEQ multiplex PCR assay. For the multiplex PCR, a mixture combining 60 forward primers for TCR Vbeta segments and 13 reverse primers for TCR Jbeta segments was used. A multiplex PCR assay on genomic DNA amplified the CDR3 region of rearranged TCR beta genes. The amplified TCR beta libraries were sequenced on the Illumina HiSeq System as 87-base-pair reads. Per the original workflow: Across the 600 to 700 repertoires, a later analysis counted tens of millions of unique TCR beta chains, roughly 11 million of which were shared by at least two donors. Raw reads were error-corrected and collapsed into unique sequences by a nearest-neighbor algorithm in which closely related sequences were merged to remove PCR and sequencing errors. To assign V, D and J gene segments, CDR3 sequences were aligned to IMGT reference sequences. Each retained sequence needed at least a six-nucleotide match to both a V gene segment and a J gene segment. Rearrangements were classified as productive when the CDR3 lacked stop codons and remained in frame with V and J, and all other rearrangements were classified as non-productive. Following IMGT convention, CDR3 was defined as the stretch from the second conserved V-encoded cysteine up to the conserved J-encoded phenylalanine. Sequences without an unambiguous match to a single V gene segment were excluded from the earlier analysis of several hundred of the donors. In an earlier analysis of 587 of the donors, a V segment was called functional when productive rearrangements were above 56.7%, and segregating when the standard deviation between donors exceeded 5%. A statistical classification framework was developed to diagnose cytomegalovirus status using the catalog of TCR beta chain sequences. A later analysis assigned V and J genes by comparing TCR nucleotide sequences with IMGT/GENE-DB human TR gene sequences. Using the TCRdist pipeline, a later analysis assigned CDR3 sequences along with most-parsimonious VDJ recombination scenarios. In a later analysis, each TCR beta chain was defined by its CDR3 amino acid sequence together with its V-gene family, and reads without a unique V-gene family were excluded. As a way to deal with suspected cross-contamination and a sequencing artifact, a later analysis dropped under 600 nucleotide sequences that were highly shared and had low generation probability. For each public chain, a later analysis derived a clonal expansion index from normalized ranks of inferred template counts within each repertoire. Generation probabilities in a later analysis came from a VDJ recombination model fitted to out-of-frame rearrangements, and those results were checked against IGoR. A later analysis scored TCR-TCR, TCR-HLA and TCR-CMV co-occurrence with hypergeometric tests, applying a repertoire-size bias correction to TCR pairs. To estimate false discovery rates, a later analysis permuted the HLA or CMV assignments 20 times. In a later analysis, co-occurring TCRs were grouped using DBSCAN, and TCRdist sequence similarity was added for clustering within HLA-allele-positive subsets. Repertoires with fewer than 30,000 or more than 120,000 public chains, plus five repertoires with anomalous nucleotide sharing, were excluded from co-occurrence clustering. The source is immuneACCESS, and TCRdb retained only in-frame sequences with V and J called. Part of the clones is not carried over; for the studies checked, unresolved V genes explain less than half of this, and the remainder is unexplained. V, J and clone size reflect that table, while D and trimming were determined from the DNA. Here the sample has under 250,000 clones; under 85% occur a single time. The ten largest clonotypes hold roughly 10% of the sample.

The cohort consisted of hundreds of healthy bone marrow donors. At the time of sampling, every cohort member was nominally healthy, though immune exposures that went unrecorded were likely present. The donor was CMV seropositive and belonged to the group of over 250 seropositive cohort members. Every donor gave a peripheral blood sample, and the peripheral blood mononuclear cells from that sample were used for TCR beta sequencing. The Qiagen DNeasy Blood Extraction Kit was used to extract genomic DNA from the blood cell samples. This TCR derives from a woman aged 45-65 years in good health and CMV-seropositive. Sequences were obtained from PBMCs.

The nucleotides are TGTGCCAGCAGTTCCGCCTACCACGAGCAGTACTTC. Its product reads: CASSSAYHEQYF. The V and J genes are TRBV28 and TRBJ2-7; the D segment cannot be called with confidence. CDR1 and CDR2 are drawn from the germline V gene: MDHEN, SYDVKM. V drops 4 bases and J drops 5 bases, leaving 9 bases in between. Including the terminal cysteine and phenylalanine, the CDR3 comprises 12 residues. Solely the CDR3 DNA is kept, with 36 bases framed from the first base.